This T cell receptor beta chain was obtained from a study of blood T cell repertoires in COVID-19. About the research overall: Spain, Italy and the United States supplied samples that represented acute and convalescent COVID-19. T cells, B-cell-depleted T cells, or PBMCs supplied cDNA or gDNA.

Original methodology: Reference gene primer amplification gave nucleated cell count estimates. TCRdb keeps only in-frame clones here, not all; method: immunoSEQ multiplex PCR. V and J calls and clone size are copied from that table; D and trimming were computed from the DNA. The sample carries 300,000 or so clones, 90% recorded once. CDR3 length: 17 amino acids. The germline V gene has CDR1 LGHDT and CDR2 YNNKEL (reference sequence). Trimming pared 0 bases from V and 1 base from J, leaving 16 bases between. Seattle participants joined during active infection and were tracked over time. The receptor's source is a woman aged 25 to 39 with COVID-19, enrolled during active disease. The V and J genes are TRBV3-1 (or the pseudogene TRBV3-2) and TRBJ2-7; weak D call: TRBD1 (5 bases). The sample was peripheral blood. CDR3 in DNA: TGTGCCAGCAGCCAAGATTTAAGTCCAGGGTATTCCTACGAGCAGTACTTC. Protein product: CASSQDLSPGYSYEQYF.